Shown below are 4 T cell receptor beta chains from a single sample sequenced in a study of spatial heterogeneity in lung cancer. A single record per CDR3 protein comes from TCRdb applying MiXCR to the 5' RACE reads. The sample consists of tens of thousands of distinct CDR3 sequences, 10% to 15% of them appearing once. Documented time point: sample taken at primary tumor resection. In each case, whole RNA from tumor, nontumor lung or frozen PBMC was sequenced unsorted. Sample: PBMCs, taken at surgery. The receptors derive from a male donor with early-stage non-small cell lung cancer.

The CDR3 nucleotides read TGTGCCACCAGTGGGCCGGGGGGAACTCAAGAGACCCAGTACTTC. This sequence encodes CATSGPGGTQETQYF. The genes are TRBV24-1 and TRBJ2-5; 7 bases are shared with TRBD2. Germline CDR1 is KGHDR and CDR2 is SFDVKD. The V gene end was trimmed by 5 bases and the J gene end by 2 bases; junction bases not matched to a gene: 7. This CDR3 contains 15 residues.

This clonotype has only a few counts. This chain connects TRBV7-2 to TRBJ2-3; 13 bases agree with TRBD2. The ends lost 0 bases at V and 4 bases at J; junction bases unmatched: 4. Germline-derived CDR1 and CDR2 are SGHTA and FQGNSA. This CDR3 has 17 amino acids. The CDR3 protein is CASSLAGTSGTADTQYF. Written as DNA, the CDR3 is TGTGCCAGCAGCTTAGCCGGGACTAGCGGGACCGCAGATACGCAGTATTTT.

There are a few counts of this clonotype. The rearrangement joins TRBV20-1 to TRBJ2-5; D not certain. V lost 0 bases and J 4 bases, leaving 6 bases between the germline ends. This CDR3 is 12 amino acids long. Per germline, CDR1 DFQATT and CDR2 SNEGSKA (reference sequence). CDR3 loop: CSARDPVETQYF. In nucleotides, the CDR3 is TGCAGTGCTAGAGATCCAGTAGAGACCCAGTACTTC.

Only a few counts were recorded for this clonotype. J is TRBJ1-5 and V is TRBV18, with D unclear. V lost 3 bases and J lost 3, with 9 bases in between. The CDR3 is made up of 14 amino acids. CDR1 and CDR2 from the germline V gene are KGHSH and LQKENI. The CDR3 DNA reads TGTGCCAGCTCACCGGACGCCTTCAATCAGCCCCAGCATTTT. The encoded protein is CASSPDAFNQPQHF.